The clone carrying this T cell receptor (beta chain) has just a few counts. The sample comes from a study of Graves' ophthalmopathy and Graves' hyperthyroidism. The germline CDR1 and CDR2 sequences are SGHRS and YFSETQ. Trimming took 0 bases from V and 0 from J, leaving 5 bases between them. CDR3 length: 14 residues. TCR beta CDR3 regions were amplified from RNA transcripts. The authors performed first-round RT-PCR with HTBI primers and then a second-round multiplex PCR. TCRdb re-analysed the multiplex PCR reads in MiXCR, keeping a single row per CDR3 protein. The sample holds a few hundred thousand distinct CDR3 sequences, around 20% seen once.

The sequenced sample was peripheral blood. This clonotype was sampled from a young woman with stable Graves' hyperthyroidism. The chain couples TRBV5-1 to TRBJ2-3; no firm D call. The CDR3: CASSLVGSTDTQYF. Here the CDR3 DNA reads TGCGCCAGCAGCTTGGTCGGGAGCACAGATACGCAGTATTTT. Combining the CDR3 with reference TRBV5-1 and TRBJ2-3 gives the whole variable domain KAGVTQTPRYLIKTRGQQVTLSCSPISGHRSVSWYQQTPGQGLQFLFEYFSETQRNKGNFPGRFSGRQFSNSRSEMNVSTLELGDSALYLCASSLVGSTDTQYFGPGTRLTVL.